The subject of this entry is one T cell receptor (beta chain). What it binds is not known. This record comes from a study of vaccination effects on CD4 cells after COVID-19. At the level of the study: Two doses of either BNT162b2 or mRNA-1273 were given to each participant.

The data were produced by immunoSEQ multiplex PCR, yet TCRdb's version contains in-frame clones alone and is incomplete. The sample has under 9,000 clones, about 70% seen once. CDR1 is SGHDT and CDR2 is YYEEEE in the germline V gene. This CDR3 is built from 16 residues. The V and J ends lost 0 bases and 1 base, in that order; junction bases with no gene match: 4. Viral peptide pools were used in the ViraFEST assay to expand antigen-specific CD4+ T cells, and sequencing came afterward. Once cultured for 10 days, the cells underwent separation to obtain CD4+ T cells. Recipients of the vaccine had no prior SARS-CoV-2 infection and negative nucleocapsid antibodies.

This sample comprised CD4+ T cells from PBMCs cultured with HCoV-229E spike peptides, obtained before COVID-19 vaccination. The sequence was obtained from a human donor who received a COVID-19 vaccine. The chain combines TRBV5-6 with TRBJ1-5; TRBD1 matches 7 bases. CDR3 sequence: CASSLGAGGSNQPQHF. The CDR3 DNA follows: TGTGCCAGCAGCTTGGGGGCAGGGGGGAGCAATCAGCCCCAGCATTTT.